The 9 T cell receptor beta chains below all came from one sample that was sequenced in a study of response to subunit inactivated influenza vaccine. From the RT-PCR reads, TCRdb called clonotypes with MiXCR, one entry per CDR3 protein. The repertoire holds 500,000 to 600,000 distinct CDR3 sequences, with 11% as singletons. This sample was shared with a second study, whose subject was T cells expressing NK-cell markers. As reported in that work: The authors made TCR beta cDNA libraries by 5'RACE template switching. This switching added a universal primer site and UMIs.

Sequencing used PBMCs from blood, obtained on the day of vaccination. The receptors come from a man over 45 who received an inactivated influenza vaccine.

The chain joins TRBV6-2 or TRBV6-3 to TRBJ2-1; 9 bases agree with TRBD1. The CDR3 contains 15 residues. With V trimmed by 6 bases and J by 2 bases, 5 bases remained unmatched. CDR1 MNHEY and CDR2 SVGEGT come from the germline V gene. The CDR3 region is CASRIRQGAYNEQFF. In DNA, the CDR3 is TGTGCCAGCAGGATCCGACAGGGGGCCTACAATGAGCAGTTCTTC.

This chain connects TRBV28 to TRBJ2-3, with 11 positions matching TRBD2. CDR1 and CDR2 (germline): MDHEN, SYDVKM. This CDR3 is built from 17 residues. The V gene end was trimmed by 2 bases and the J gene end by 3 bases; junction bases not matched to a gene: 7. CDR3 coding DNA: TGTGCCAGCAGTTTACCCACTAGCGGGAGTGTAACAGATACGCAGTATTTT. It is translated as CASSLPTSGSVTDTQYF.

The CDR3 coding sequence is TGCAGTGCTAGGGGGGTTGGGGGCCAAGAGACCCAGTACTTC. It is translated as CSARGVGGQETQYF. This chain joins TRBV20-1 and TRBJ2-5, with D tentatively TRBD1 or TRBD2 (5 bases each). The V gene's germline CDR1 is DFQATT and CDR2 SNEGSKA (reference sequence). The CDR3 length is 14 residues. The V and J ends lost 3 bases and 1 base respectively, with 12 bases between them.

V gene TRBV7-9 combines with J gene TRBJ2-2, with a weak D call TRBD1 (6 bases). Germline V lookup: CDR1 SEHNR, CDR2 FQNEAQ (reference sequence). V shed 0 bases and J shed 4 bases, with 9 bases lying between them. The CDR3 contains 15 residues. The CDR3 loop is CASSLAGAGTGELFF. The CDR3 DNA follows: TGTGCCAGCAGCTTAGCGGGGGCCGGCACCGGGGAGCTGTTTTTT.

A few counts support this clonotype. This chain links TRBV29-1 with TRBJ2-5; D may be TRBD1 or TRBD2 (6 bases each). CDR3 length: 13 amino acids. Germline CDR1 is SQVTM and CDR2 is ANQGSEA. V lost 7 bases, J lost 5 bases, and 17 bases lay in between. The CDR3 DNA reads as TGCAGCGGGGGGGACACCCTGGGGGAGACCCAGTACTTC. It yields the protein CSGGDTLGETQYF. The full variable domain, its missing parts supplied by reference TRBV29-1 and TRBJ2-5, is SAVISQKPSRDICQRGTSLTIQCQVDSQVTMMFWYRQQPGQSLTLIATANQGSEATYESGFVIDKFPISRPNLTFSTLTVSNMSPEDSSIYLCSGGDTLGETQYFGPGTRLLVL.

This clonotype was counted many times. V gene TRBV29-1 combines with J gene TRBJ2-2; the match to TRBD1 covers 7 bases. Germline values: CDR1 SQVTM, CDR2 ANQGSEA. Trimming took 7 bases from V and 1 from J; bases not matched to a gene: 6. The CDR3 covers 14 residues. Written as DNA, the CDR3 is TGCAGCGGATACAGGGGACAGAACACCGGGGAGCTGTTTTTT. It yields the protein CSGYRGQNTGELFF.

This clonotype came up a few times. The chain has TRBV4-2 and TRBJ1-4; 9 bases fit TRBD1. V shed 1 base and J 3 bases; nucleotides not matched to a gene: 0. The CDR3 totals 15 residues. The germline CDR1 and CDR2 sequences are LGHNA and YNFKEQ. The CDR3 is CASSQGQGANEKLFF. The CDR3 nucleotides are TGTGCCAGCAGCCAAGGACAGGGGGCTAATGAAAAACTGTTTTTT.

This chain joins TRBV5-6 and TRBJ2-5, with TRBD2 matching 12 bases. The CDR3 extends over 15 amino acids. Germline lookup yields CDR1 SGHDT and CDR2 YYEEEE. V shed 3 bases and J 5 bases; nucleotides not matched to a gene: 5. CDR3 DNA sequence: TGTGCCAGCAGCTACCTGGGACTAGCGGGTGAGACCCAGTACTTC. Translating it yields CASSYLGLAGETQYF. The variable domain in full, completed from reference TRBV5-6 and TRBJ2-5, reads DAGVTQSPTHLIKTRGQQVTLRCSPKSGHDTVSWYQQALGQGPQFIFQYYEEEERQRGNFPDRFSGHQFPNYSSELNVNALLLGDSALYLCASSYLGLAGETQYFGPGTRLLVL.

V and J are TRBV6-1 and TRBJ1-3, with D perhaps matching TRBD1 (5 bases). Germline V gene sequence: CDR1 MNHNS, CDR2 SASEGT. This CDR3 contains 15 residues. V gave up 6 bases and J gave up 7 bases, with 19 bases separating them. CDR3 amino acids: CASRPPRDRGNTIYF. CDR3 DNA sequence: TGTGCCAGCAGGCCGCCCCGGGACCGAGGGAACACCATATATTTT.